This is a list of T cell receptor beta chains from one sample in a study of cytomegalovirus exposure and HLA in healthy donors. The method was immunoSEQ multiplex PCR; TCRdb's version includes in-frame clones alone and lacks a portion of them. This table has approximately 150,000 clones, around 73% appearing once. The sequencing input was PBMCs. The receptor source for this set is a young woman in good health and CMV-seropositive. Each CDR3 is given with its conserved first and last residue. D genes are given only for firm matches. The size entry is marked missing in some rows and otherwise reads once, few, many or a size class.

NA,NA,TRBV27,TRBJ1-5,CAGQKRPESRVDQPQHF,TGTGCCGGCCAGAAGCGTCCCGAGTCGCGTGTTGATCAGCCCCAGCATTTT
TRBD2,NA,TRBV30,TRBJ2-1,CAWSSGVSYNEQFF,TGTGCCTGGAGTAGCGGGGTTTCCTACAATGAGCAGTTCTTC
NA,NA,TRBV4-2,TRBJ1-2,CASSQVSHSSYGYTF,TGTGCCAGCAGCCAAGTTAGTCACAGTTCCTATGGCTACACCTTC
NA,NA,TRBV7-8,TRBJ1-1,CASRSTGYTEAFF,TGTGCCAGCAGATCTACAGGCTACACTGAAGCTTTCTTT
NA,NA,TRBV15,TRBJ1-5,CAASRDNRDDQPQHF,TGTGCCGCCAGCAGAGACAACAGGGATGATCAGCCCCAGCATTTT
TRBD1,NA,TRBV19,TRBJ1-5,CASRERTGFREPQHF,TGTGCCAGTAGAGAAAGGACAGGCTTTAGGGAGCCCCAGCATTTT
NA,NA,TRBV5-6,TRBJ1-4,CASSLVPSSTEEEKLFF,TGTGCCAGCAGCTTGGTGCCCTCGTCGACAGAGGAGGAAAAACTGTTTTTT
NA,NA,TRBV11-3,TRBJ2-7,CASSLVTGNEQYF,TGTGCCAGCAGCTTAGTTACGGGGAACGAGCAGTACTTC
TRBD2,NA,TRBV9,TRBJ2-5,CASSPPGLAGGQETQYF,TGTGCCAGCAGCCCCCCCGGACTAGCGGGGGGACAAGAGACCCAGTACTTC
NA,NA,TRBV6-5,TRBJ1-1,CASSGGVNTEAFF,TGTGCCAGCAGTGGGGGCGTTAACACTGAAGCTTTCTTT
TRBD2,NA,TRBV6-5,TRBJ2-3,CASSYGGGSTDTQYF,TGTGCCAGCAGCTACGGCGGGGGGTCCACAGATACGCAGTATTTT
NA,NA,TRBV10-3,TRBJ1-6,CAISVGHSSPDNSPLHF,TGTGCCATCAGTGTGGGCCATTCGTCACCTGATAATTCACCCCTCCACTTT
NA,NA,TRBV5-1,TRBJ2-7,CASSLGAGGTYEQYF,TGCGCCAGCAGCTTGGGGGCCGGGGGTACGTACGAGCAGTACTTC
NA,few,TRBV25-1,TRBJ2-1,CASSEFSGGAAYNEQFF,TGTGCCAGCAGTGAATTCTCTGGGGGGGCGGCCTACAATGAGCAGTTCTTC
TRBD1,NA,TRBV5-6,TRBJ2-2,CASSPTGVPGELFF,TGTGCCAGCAGCCCCACAGGGGTACCCGGGGAGCTGTTTTTT
NA,NA,TRBV2,TRBJ1-4,CATGGRFTTNEKLFF,TGTGCCACCGGGGGGCGGTTTACAACTAATGAAAAACTGTTTTTT
NA,NA,TRBV7-2,TRBJ2-7,CASSLAAVYEQYF,TGTGCCAGCAGCCTTGCGGCGGTTTACGAGCAGTACTTC
TRBD1,few,TRBV4-1,TRBJ1-1,CASSPRTGQNTEAFF,TGCGCCAGCAGCCCCCGGACAGGGCAGAACACTGAAGCTTTCTTT
TRBD1,once,TRBV7-9,TRBJ2-2,CASSSTQGYGELFF,TGTGCCAGCAGCAGCACACAGGGGTACGGGGAGCTGTTTTTT
NA,NA,TRBV7-2,TRBJ1-5,CASSGGYSNQPQHF,TGTGCCAGCAGCGGCGGGTATAGCAATCAGCCCCAGCATTTT
NA,NA,TRBV9,TRBJ2-5,CASNPTGGETQYF,TGTGCCAGCAATCCAACCGGCGGAGAGACCCAGTACTTC
TRBD1,few,TRBV9,TRBJ1-2,CASSAPSGTGEHGYTF,TGTGCCAGCAGCGCCCCATCCGGGACAGGGGAACATGGCTACACCTTC
NA,NA,TRBV29-1,TRBJ1-2,CSVEETGRKGYTF,TGCAGCGTTGAAGAGACAGGTCGCAAGGGCTACACCTTC
NA,NA,TRBV10-2,TRBJ2-5,CASSDRDTTETQYF,TGCGCCAGCAGTGACCGGGACACCACCGAGACCCAGTACTTC
NA,NA,TRBV4-3,TRBJ1-1,CASSQDGEGTEAFF,TGCGCCAGCAGCCAAGATGGGGAGGGGACTGAAGCTTTCTTT
NA,NA,TRBV5-1,TRBJ1-2,CASSWDMGHHEGYTF,TGCGCCAGCAGCTGGGATATGGGGCACCATGAGGGCTACACCTTC
TRBD1,NA,TRBV19,TRBJ1-5,CASSLTGGRYSNQPQHF,TGTGCCAGTAGTCTAACAGGGGGACGCTATAGCAATCAGCCCCAGCATTTT
NA,few,TRBV7-3,TRBJ1-1,CASNLQGKWSEAFF,TGTGCCAGCAACCTCCAGGGGAAATGGTCTGAAGCTTTCTTT
NA,NA,TRBV6-6,TRBJ1-2,CASTYTEAGGYTF,TGTGCCAGCACCTACACCGAGGCGGGTGGCTACACCTTC
TRBD1,once,TRBV19,TRBJ2-7,CASSGVRGIDSGEQYF,TGTGCCAGTAGTGGGGTCAGGGGGATTGATTCGGGGGAGCAGTACTTC
TRBD1,few,TRBV5-6,TRBJ1-2,CASSISGTVYGYTF,TGTGCCAGCAGCATCTCCGGGACAGTTTATGGCTACACCTTC
TRBD1,NA,TRBV18,TRBJ2-1,CASSPPWGTEIYNEQFF,TGTGCCAGCTCACCACCTTGGGGGACAGAGATTTACAATGAGCAGTTCTTC
TRBD2,NA,TRBV5-4,TRBJ2-3,CASSLRRGGLADTQYF,TGTGCCAGCAGCTTACGACGGGGGGGGCTCGCAGATACGCAGTATTTT
NA,NA,TRBV5-8,TRBJ2-1,CASSPRQGRDEQFF,TGTGCCAGCAGCCCTCGTCAGGGGCGAGATGAGCAGTTCTTC
TRBD1,NA,TRBV9,TRBJ1-5,CASSETGSSNQPQHF,TGTGCCAGCAGCGAGACAGGGTCGAGCAATCAGCCCCAGCATTTT
NA,NA,TRBV2,TRBJ2-3,CASSVLQGRSDTQYF,TGTGCCAGCAGTGTTCTACAGGGTAGGTCAGATACGCAGTATTTT
NA,once,TRBV21-1,TRBJ2-7,CAGRDRGYEQYF,TGTGCCGGCCGGGACAGGGGTTACGAGCAGTACTTC
TRBD2,NA,TRBV7-6,TRBJ2-7,CASSEFLAGGWYEQYF,TGTGCCAGCAGCGAATTCCTAGCGGGTGGTTGGTACGAGCAGTACTTC
NA,NA,TRBV7-9,TRBJ2-3,CASSPAAGTDTQYF,TGTGCCAGCAGCCCTGCGGCAGGCACAGATACGCAGTATTTT
NA,NA,TRBV4-3,TRBJ2-7,CASSQGIQGYEQYF,TGCGCCAGCAGCCAAGGCATACAGGGCTACGAGCAGTACTTC
NA,NA,TRBV6-5,TRBJ1-2,CASSYSPTEGSSYTF,TGTGCCAGCAGTTACTCGCCCACCGAGGGTTCTAGCTACACCTTC
NA,NA,TRBV5-6,TRBJ2-3,CASSQLGGGYTDTQYF,TGTGCCAGCAGCCAGCTAGGGGGAGGGTACACAGATACGCAGTATTTT
NA,NA,TRBV12-5,TRBJ2-5,CASGLVRGNQYF,TGTGCTAGTGGTTTGGTAAGAGGTAACCAGTACTTC
TRBD1,NA,TRBV5-1,TRBJ1-2,CASSAQGVNYGYTF,TGCGCCAGCAGCGCACAGGGGGTGAACTATGGCTACACCTTC
NA,once,TRBV6-5,TRBJ2-1,CASSYSYYNEQFF,TGTGCCAGCAGTTACTCATACTACAATGAGCAGTTCTTC
NA,NA,TRBV18,TRBJ1-6,CATNELQGTNSPLHF,TGTGCCACCAACGAGCTCCAGGGGACGAATTCACCCCTCCACTTT
NA,NA,TRBV10-3,TRBJ2-7,CAISDRVYEQYF,TGTGCCATCAGTGACAGGGTTTACGAGCAGTACTTC
TRBD1,NA,TRBV2,TRBJ1-3,CASGGQGRPGNTIYF,TGTGCCAGCGGGGGACAGGGACGACCCGGAAACACCATATATTTT
NA,NA,TRBV11-2,TRBJ2-7,CASSLTPTYEQYF,TGTGCCAGCAGCTTAACACCCACCTACGAGCAGTACTTC
NA,NA,TRBV21-1,TRBJ1-1,CASSKAEDRVFTEAFF,TGTGCCAGCAGCAAAGCCGAGGACAGGGTATTCACTGAAGCTTTCTTT
NA,NA,TRBV27,TRBJ2-1,CASMGYRDNEQFF,TGTGCCAGCATGGGGTACAGGGACAATGAGCAGTTCTTC
TRBD2,NA,TRBV2,TRBJ2-7,CASRAGRGATYEQYF,TGTGCCAGCAGGGCCGGGAGGGGCGCAACCTACGAGCAGTACTTC